Each of the 14 T cell receptor beta chains below was sequenced from the same sample in a study of cytomegalovirus exposure and HLA in healthy donors. The PCR was carried out with 60 Vbeta primers and 13 Jbeta primers. Using immunoSEQ multiplex PCR, the repertoire was profiled, and TCRdb retains in-frame clones only, with some absent. This sample has about 160,000 clones; approximately 84% occur once, and the top ten carry 1.3%. Sequencing was carried out using PBMCs. The receptors were sampled from a man aged 50 to 60 in good health and CMV-seropositive.

The chain joins TRBV2 to TRBJ2-7; possible D gene TRBD1, 5 bases. This CDR3 comprises 13 residues. Germline CDR1 SNHLY, CDR2 FYNNEI. The ends were cut back, 9 bases at V and 4 bases at J, with 16 bases in the middle. As DNA, the CDR3 is TGTGCCAGTCATTCATTCAGGGTTTACGAGCAGTACTTC. Amino acids: CASHSFRVYEQYF.

The gene calls are TRBV5-5 and TRBJ2-5; possibly TRBD1 for D (5 bases). CDR1 is SGHKS and CDR2 is YYEKEE in the germline V gene (reference sequence). The V end was cut by 0 bases, the J end by 0 bases, with 6 bases between. The CDR3 runs 14 residues. CDR3 DNA: TGTGCCAGCAGCTTGGCAGGGAACCAAGAGACCCAGTACTTC. The encoded protein is CASSLAGNQETQYF. Filled out from reference TRBV5-5 and TRBJ2-5, the complete variable domain reads DAGVTQSPTHLIKTRGQQVTLRCSPISGHKSVSWYQQVLGQGPQFIFQYYEKEERGRGNFPDRFSARQFPNYSSELNVNALLLGDSALYLCASSLAGNQETQYFGPGTRLLVL.

V gene TRBV4-1 combines with J gene TRBJ2-6, with 7 bases fitting TRBD1. The CDR3 totals 18 residues. Per germline, CDR1 MGHRA and CDR2 YSYEKL. The trim removed 4 bases at V and 2 bases at J, leaving 11 bases unmatched. The CDR3 region is CASSPGAGGRTGANVLTF. CDR3 nucleotides: TGCGCCAGCAGCCCTGGGGCAGGGGGTCGTACTGGGGCCAACGTCCTGACTTTC.

CDR3 nucleotides: TGCGCCAGCAGCAGCGGGAGGGCCGCGAGTGAGCAGTTCTTC. This sequence encodes CASSSGRAASEQFF. The chain recombines TRBV4-1 with TRBJ2-1, with 10 bases lining up with TRBD2. There are 14 residues in the CDR3. The V gene end was trimmed by 5 bases and the J gene end by 9 bases; junction bases not matched to a gene: 7. The V gene's germline CDR1 is MGHRA and CDR2 YSYEKL.

This chain joins TRBV15 and TRBJ2-3, with 7 bases fitting TRBD1. Per germline, CDR1 LNHNV and CDR2 YYDKDF (reference sequence). The CDR3 sequence is 16 residues long. The trim removed 0 bases at V and 0 bases at J, leaving 3 bases unmatched. CDR3 loop: CATSRELDRSTDTQYF. The CDR3 bases are TGTGCCACCAGCAGAGAATTGGACAGGAGCACAGATACGCAGTATTTT.

The genes are TRBV6-5 and TRBJ1-1, with D perhaps matching TRBD1 (5 bases). Germline loops: CDR1 MNHEY, CDR2 SVGAGI. This CDR3 is built from 14 residues. The V gene lost 2 bases and the J gene lost 1 base, with 8 bases spanning the gap. CDR3 coding DNA: TGTGCCAGCAGTTACCCAGGGTCGAACACTGAAGCTTTCTTT. Protein: CASSYPGSNTEAFF.

V and J are TRBV28 and TRBJ2-7; TRBD1 matches 7 bases. The CDR3 sequence is 15 residues long. V was pared by 7 bases and J by 2 bases, with 11 bases of the junction left unmatched. The germline gives CDR1 MDHEN, CDR2 SYDVKM. DNA of the CDR3: TGTGCCAGCAATAGACCTGGGACAGCGACCTACGAGCAGTACTTC. Its translation is CASNRPGTATYEQYF.

J is TRBJ2-3 and V is TRBV29-1, with TRBD1 matching 9 bases. This CDR3 is built from 13 residues. Germline CDR1 and CDR2: SQVTM and ANQGSEA. The junction had 2 bases not matched to a gene; V was cut back by 5 bases and J by 2 bases. The CDR3, as DNA: TGCAGCGTTCTACAGGGGGCCACAGATACGCAGTATTTT. Translating it yields CSVLQGATDTQYF.

Remarks on this clone: Other DNA sequences within the sample encode an identical CDR3. V gene TRBV5-1 combines with J gene TRBJ2-6, with a weak D call TRBD2 (6 bases). Germline V CDR1 and CDR2: SGHRS, YFSETQ. The CDR3 runs 15 residues. Trimming shortened V by 0 bases and J by 2 bases, and 6 bases separated the two germline ends. The CDR3 nucleotides read TGCGCCAGCAGCTTGGGGGGGGCTGGGGCCAACGTCCTGACTTTC. Protein product: CASSLGGAGANVLTF.

The rearrangement uses TRBV7-3 and TRBJ2-3, with D perhaps TRBD2 (5 bases). The CDR3 length is 13 residues. Trimming cost V 5 bases and J 2 bases, with 8 bases left between them. Germline V gene lookup returns CDR1 SGHTA and CDR2 FQGTGA. CDR3 bases: TGTGCCAGCAGCAGCGGATTCACAGATACGCAGTATTTT. Translation gives CASSSGFTDTQYF.

The rearrangement uses TRBV18 and TRBJ2-2; perhaps TRBD2 as D (6 bases). Germline V gene sequence: CDR1 KGHSH, CDR2 LQKENI. Trimming pared 5 bases from V and 2 bases from J, leaving 15 bases between. The CDR3 runs 16 residues. In nucleotides, the CDR3 is TGTGCCAGCTCATCCGAGACTAGTCCCAACACCGGGGAGCTGTTTTTT. Protein product: CASSSETSPNTGELFF.

This clone was picked up one time. This chain connects TRBV2 to TRBJ2-4; the D is unclear. Germline V gene data show CDR1 as SNHLY and CDR2 as FYNNEI. This CDR3 spans 16 amino acids. Trimming cost V 4 bases and J 0 bases, with 13 bases left between them. Here the CDR3 reads CASSAQILLAKNIQYF. The CDR3 nucleotides read TGTGCCAGCAGTGCTCAAATACTACTAGCCAAAAACATTCAGTACTTC.

This chain connects TRBV11-2 to TRBJ2-2, with 7 bases identical to TRBD1. Germline lookup yields CDR1 SGHAT and CDR2 FQNNGV. The CDR3 spans 15 residues. Trimming took 5 bases from V and 5 from J; bases not matched to a gene: 8. The CDR3 region has the DNA TGTGCCAGCAGCCCACGGACAGGCCGGACCGGGGAGCTGTTTTTT. It specifies CASSPRTGRTGELFF.

The chain uses TRBV9 and TRBJ2-7; TRBD1 matches 8 bases. CDR1 is SGDLS and CDR2 is YYNGEE in the germline V gene. The ends lost 3 bases at V and 6 bases at J; junction bases unmatched: 11. The CDR3 has 15 amino acids. In DNA, the CDR3 is TGTGCCAGCAGCGAAGGACAGGGAATTGGAGTCGAGCAGTACTTC. Its protein is CASSEGQGIGVEQYF.